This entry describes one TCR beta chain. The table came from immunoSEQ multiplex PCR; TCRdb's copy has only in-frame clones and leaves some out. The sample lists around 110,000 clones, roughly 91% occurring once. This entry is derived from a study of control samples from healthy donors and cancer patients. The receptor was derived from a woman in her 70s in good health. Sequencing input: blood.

CDR3 bases: TGTGCCAGCAGCAAAGTGGACTTC. This translates into CASSKVDF. This rearrangement joins TRBV21-1 to TRBJ2-7. TRBV21-1 is assigned pseudogene status. There are 8 residues in the CDR3.